A single sample is the source of the 27 T cell receptor beta chains below, sequenced in a study of T-cell memory formation after mild COVID-19. Each CDR3 protein is one row after TCRdb ran MiXCR on the 5' RACE reads. The table shows 350,000 to 450,000 distinct CDR3 sequences, with around 24% occurring only once. Sequenced material: PBMCs or a T cell subset sorted from them (not recorded which). The receptors were sampled from an adult woman who had mild COVID-19 (a few samples of this study predate the infection). Cell type and time point are not known.

The gene calls are TRBV6-1 and TRBJ1-5; unclear D gene. The length of the CDR3 is 13 residues. Looked up from germline, CDR1 is MNHNS and CDR2 is SASEGT. V gave up 1 base and J gave up 4 bases, with 5 bases separating them. DNA of the CDR3: TGTGCCAGCAGTGAAGGCCCGAATCAGCCCCAGCATTTT. This sequence encodes CASSEGPNQPQHF.

The chain links TRBV30 to TRBJ2-6; D gene ambiguous. The CDR3 extends over 14 amino acids. Germline lookup yields CDR1 GTSNPN and CDR2 SVGIG (reference sequence). V was cut by 3 bases and J by 0 bases, with 6 bases left in between. CDR3 residues: CAWRLPSGANVLTF. CDR3 in DNA: TGTGCCTGGAGACTTCCCTCTGGGGCCAACGTCCTGACTTTC.

The chain joins TRBV29-1 to TRBJ2-2; 8 positions agree with TRBD1. The CDR3 has 14 residues. J was trimmed by 7 bases and V by 6 bases; bases with no gene match: 10. Germline assignment: CDR1 SQVTM and CDR2 ANQGSEA. As DNA, the CDR3 is TGCAGCGTCGAGGACAGGGTGGTAGGCGGGGAGCTGTTTTTT. Amino acid sequence: CSVEDRVVGGELFF.

This clonotype has more than one count but fewer than ten. The rearrangement joins TRBV25-1 to TRBJ2-7; D is uncertain. The V end lost 8 bases, the J end lost 3 bases, and 8 bases lay between the germline ends. Germline lookup yields CDR1 MGHDK and CDR2 SYGVNS. This CDR3 is 11 amino acids long. Written as DNA, the CDR3 is TGTGCCAGCTCATTCATCTACGAGCAGTACTTC. This sequence encodes CASSFIYEQYF.

The chain combines TRBV20-1 with TRBJ1-1; D gene ambiguous. Germline V lookup: CDR1 DFQATT, CDR2 SNEGSKA (reference sequence). The CDR3 runs 12 residues. V was pared by 3 bases and J by 4 bases, with 9 bases between. The CDR3 coding sequence is TGCAGTGCTAGCGGCACTTTCACTGAAGCTTTCTTT. Translating gives CSASGTFTEAFF.

This clonotype was counted a few times. CDR3 bases: TGTGCCAGCAGCTTAGCCTCTGGCGGGGTGGGGCCTGAGCAGTTCTTC. Residues: CASSLASGGVGPEQFF. The gene calls are TRBV7-6 and TRBJ2-1; a possible D gene is TRBD2 (6 bases). Between the trimmed V and J ends, which lost 0 bases and 9 bases, there was a span of 18 bases. The CDR3 is 16 amino acids. The germline gives CDR1 SGHVS, CDR2 FNYEAQ.

This clonotype appeared a few times. V is TRBV6-5 and J is TRBJ2-7; D call uncertain. Germline values: CDR1 MNHEY, CDR2 SVGAGI. Trimming shortened V by 6 bases and J by 2 bases, and 11 bases separated the two germline ends. This CDR3 comprises 13 residues. The CDR3 protein is CASRLTSAYEQYF. The CDR3 bases are TGTGCCAGCAGGCTGACATCAGCCTACGAGCAGTACTTC.

The chain is built from TRBV7-8 and TRBJ1-4; no reliable D call. Trimming took off 2 bases at V and 3 bases at J, with 16 bases between the two ends. The CDR3 consists of 17 residues. Germline values: CDR1 SGHVS, CDR2 FQNEAQ. The DNA for the CDR3 is TGTGCCAGCAGCTTAAATCCAGGCTACGTGGCTAATGAAAAACTGTTTTTT. Amino acid sequence: CASSLNPGYVANEKLFF.

This clonotype was picked up a small number of times. The chain recombines TRBV7-2 with TRBJ2-3; 8 bases map to TRBD1. V lost 5 bases, J lost 3 bases, and 10 bases stayed unmatched. Germline values: CDR1 SGHTA, CDR2 FQGNSA. CDR3 size: 16 residues. The CDR3 region is CASSARQGLGTDTQYF. DNA of the CDR3: TGTGCCAGCAGCGCGCGACAGGGGTTAGGGACAGATACGCAGTATTTT.

This clonotype was counted a few times. This chain connects TRBV15 to TRBJ2-7; D is ambiguous. V was pared by 2 bases and J by 1 base, with 9 bases between. CDR1 and CDR2 (germline): LNHNV, YYDKDF (reference sequence). This CDR3 comprises 14 residues. DNA for the CDR3: TGTGCCACCAGCAGAACGACCTTGTCCTACGAGCAGTACTTC. Translating gives CATSRTTLSYEQYF.

The rearrangement joins TRBV12-5 to TRBJ2-1, with D unresolved. Germline V lookup: CDR1 LGHNT, CDR2 FRNRAP. V lost 6 bases and J 2 bases, leaving 14 bases between the germline ends. The CDR3 extends over 15 amino acids. CDR3 nucleotides: TGTGCTAGTGGGGGAAGTGGGCTCGCCTACAATGAGCAGTTCTTC. The encoded protein is CASGGSGLAYNEQFF. Supplemented by reference TRBV12-5 and TRBJ2-1, the full variable domain reads DARVTQTPRHKVTEMGQEVTMRCQPILGHNTVFWYRQTMMQGLELLAYFRNRAPLDDSGMPKDRFSAEMPDATLATLKIQPSEPRDSAVYFCASGGSGLAYNEQFFGPGTRLTVL.

There are a few counts of this clonotype. The V gene is TRBV15, the J gene TRBJ2-2; TRBD1 is a possible D gene (6 bases). Germline loops: CDR1 LNHNV, CDR2 YYDKDF (reference sequence). Trimming cost V 4 bases and J 3 bases, with 15 bases left between them. This CDR3 is 16 amino acids long. In DNA, the CDR3 is TGTGCCACCAGCACTCAACAGGGTTTACACACCGGGGAGCTGTTTTTT. Encoded protein: CATSTQQGLHTGELFF.

The chain employs TRBV29-1 and TRBJ2-2; D is unresolved. Trimming pared 4 bases from V and 5 bases from J, leaving 2 bases between. Germline loops: CDR1 SQVTM, CDR2 ANQGSEA. This CDR3 spans 10 amino acids. CDR3 nucleotide sequence: TGCAGCGTTGGAACCGGGGAGCTGTTTTTT. Its protein product is CSVGTGELFF.

This chain connects TRBV5-4 to TRBJ2-7; maybe TRBD2 (6 bases). The V gene lost 4 bases and the J gene lost 6 bases, with 11 bases spanning the gap. CDR1 is SGHNT, CDR2 YYREEE, per germline (reference sequence). CDR3 length equals 12 residues. CDR3 bases: TGTGCCAGCAGCGGAAATAGCGGCGAGCAGTACTTC. Protein product: CASSGNSGEQYF. The whole variable domain, filled in from reference TRBV5-4 and TRBJ2-7, reads ETGVTQSPTHLIKTRGQQVTLRCSSQSGHNTVSWYQQALGQGPQFIFQYYREEENGRGNFPPRFSGLQFPNYSSELNVNALELDDSALYLCASSGNSGEQYFGPGTRLTVT.

The chain recombines TRBV5-1 with TRBJ1-1; possible D gene TRBD1, 6 bases. The CDR3 is 15 residues long. Germline lookup yields CDR1 SGHRS and CDR2 YFSETQ. V lost 0 bases to trimming and J lost 4 bases, with 13 bases between them. In DNA form, the CDR3 reads TGCGCCAGCAGCTTGGCAAGGCAGGGGATCACTGAAGCTTTCTTT. Its protein is CASSLARQGITEAFF.

The V gene is TRBV4-2, the J gene TRBJ2-3, with D perhaps TRBD2 (7 bases). Looked up from germline, CDR1 is LGHNA and CDR2 is YNFKEQ. Trimming cost V 1 base and J 5 bases, with 16 bases left between them. This CDR3 contains 16 residues. Written as DNA, the CDR3 is TGTGCCAGCAGCCAAGCTCTAAGGGGGGGGGAAGATACGCAGTATTTT. It is translated as CASSQALRGGEDTQYF.

This CDR3 is CASSGTGYDGYTF. The CDR3, as DNA: TGTGCCAGCAGCGGGACAGGGTACGATGGCTACACCTTC. V and J are TRBV5-5 and TRBJ1-2; 9 bases fit TRBD1. Germline CDR1 SGHKS, CDR2 YYEKEE (reference sequence). The CDR3 runs to 13 residues. The V segment lost 4 bases and the J segment 6 bases; nucleotides outside the gene matches: 4.

This clonotype occurred many times. The rearrangement uses TRBV7-2 and TRBJ2-5, with a weak D call TRBD1 (6 bases). With 5 bases removed from V and 1 base from J, the gap between germline ends came to 14 bases. The length of the CDR3 is 15 residues. The germline gives CDR1 SGHTA, CDR2 FQGNSA. CDR3 residues: CASSTRTAPQETQYF. For the CDR3, the DNA is TGTGCCAGCAGCACCCGGACAGCTCCCCAAGAGACCCAGTACTTC.

This chain joins TRBV5-1 and TRBJ2-1, with D maybe TRBD1 (6 bases). There are 15 residues in the CDR3. Germline V gene lookup returns CDR1 SGHRS and CDR2 YFSETQ. With 4 bases removed from V and 3 bases from J, the gap between germline ends came to 14 bases. The CDR3 DNA follows: TGCGCCAGCAGCCAGGGGAGAGGGTACTACAATGAGCAGTTCTTC. This codes for CASSQGRGYYNEQFF. Complete variable domain (other parts from reference TRBV5-1 and TRBJ2-1): KAGVTQTPRYLIKTRGQQVTLSCSPISGHRSVSWYQQTPGQGLQFLFEYFSETQRNKGNFPGRFSGRQFSNSRSEMNVSTLELGDSALYLCASSQGRGYYNEQFFGPGTRLTVL.

The chain employs TRBV30 and TRBJ2-7, with 7 bases identical to TRBD2. Germline V gene lookup returns CDR1 GTSNPN and CDR2 SVGIG (reference sequence). Trimming cost V 3 bases and J 2 bases; bases outside gene matches: 10. The CDR3 has 15 residues. The CDR3 DNA follows: TGTGCCTGGAGGCCTAGCGGCCCTACTCCCTACGAGCAGTACTTC. This sequence encodes CAWRPSGPTPYEQYF.

The chain links TRBV7-2 to TRBJ2-7, with 12 bases identical to TRBD1. The germline V gene encodes CDR1 SGHTA and CDR2 FQGNSA. V lost 4 bases and J lost 6; bases outside the gene matches: 7. CDR3 length: 15 amino acids. The CDR3 loop is CASSSYRDRGREQYF. CDR3 bases: TGTGCCAGCAGCTCCTACAGGGACAGGGGGCGCGAGCAGTACTTC.

V is TRBV7-9 and J is TRBJ2-3; 8 bases align to TRBD1. V lost 0 bases to trimming and J lost 4 bases; unmatched junction nucleotides: 0. The germline gives CDR1 SEHNR, CDR2 FQNEAQ (reference sequence). The CDR3 consists of 14 residues. Here the CDR3 reads CASSLARGPDTQYF. The CDR3 DNA follows: TGTGCCAGCAGCTTAGCCAGGGGGCCAGATACGCAGTATTTT.

The V gene is TRBV23-1, the J gene TRBJ2-3; D unresolved. TRBV23-1 is classed as an ORF, of uncertain function. Trimming took 4 bases from V and 0 from J, leaving 11 bases between them. This CDR3 comprises 15 residues. Here the CDR3 reads CASSRFGRSTDTQYF. CDR3 sequence (DNA): TGCGCCAGCAGTCGCTTCGGCAGAAGCACAGATACGCAGTATTTT.

The J gene is TRBJ1-5, the V gene TRBV7-9; no reliable D call. V was pared by 7 bases and J by 7 bases, with 11 bases between. The length of the CDR3 is 12 residues. Germline loops: CDR1 SEHNR, CDR2 FQNEAQ (reference sequence). The CDR3, as DNA: TGTGCCAGCACGACGGCGGGGCAGCCCCAGCATTTT. This codes for CASTTAGQPQHF.

This clonotype was seen repeatedly, ten times or more. The chain links TRBV12-3 or TRBV12-4 to TRBJ1-2; D might be TRBD1 (6 bases). The CDR3 totals 14 residues. The germline V and J ends were trimmed by 5 bases and 4 bases, with 14 bases remaining between them. The CDR3 coding sequence is TGTGCCAGCAGTCCCCGAGGGGGGCTCTATGGCTACACCTTC. Protein sequence: CASSPRGGLYGYTF.

The chain combines TRBV12-3 or TRBV12-4 with TRBJ2-1; TRBD2 is a possible D gene (5 bases). V lost 6 bases and J 14 bases, leaving 17 bases between the germline ends. This CDR3 is built from 12 residues. The DNA for the CDR3 is TGTGCCAGCAGCCTCCGACTAAGGAGGAAGTTCTTC. As protein: CASSLRLRRKFF.

Here the CDR3 reads CASSQGYRGSNQPQHF. The CDR3 bases are TGTGCCAGCAGTCAGGGTTACAGGGGCAGCAATCAGCCCCAGCATTTT. The genes are TRBV6-6 and TRBJ1-5, with 7 nucleotides matching TRBD1. The CDR3 totals 16 residues. The germline V gene has CDR1 MNHNY and CDR2 SVGAGI (reference sequence). V lost 5 bases, J lost 1 base, and 8 bases stayed unmatched.